This TCR beta chain comes out of a study of blood T cell repertoires in COVID-19. CDR1 and CDR2 (germline): SGHTA, FQGNSA. V shed 4 bases and J 1 base; nucleotides not matched to a gene: 3. There are 14 residues in the CDR3. Clones were sequenced by immunoSEQ multiplex PCR, and TCRdb holds only the in-frame ones, with some missing. The sample lists around 70,000 clones, more than 75% seen once, with about 6% in the top ten. The chain has TRBV7-2 and TRBJ1-1, with 7 positions matching TRBD1. This receptor was identified in a human donor in a cohort sampled during active COVID-19. Source material: peripheral blood. The CDR3 loop is CASSSRTGNTEAFF. The CDR3 nucleotides read TGTGCCAGCAGCTCCCGGACAGGGAACACTGAAGCTTTCTTT. Full variable domain (missing parts from reference TRBV7-2 and TRBJ1-1): GAGVSQSPSNKVTEKGKDVELRCDPISGHTALYWYRQSLGQGLEFLIYFQGNSAPDKSGLPSDRFSAERTGGSVSTLTIQRTQQEDSAVYLCASSSRTGNTEAFFGQGTRLTVV.